This T cell receptor beta chain was recorded in a study of cytomegalovirus exposure and HLA in healthy donors. Points from the study as a whole: A later analysis appeared to link common viral pathogens to several of the most significant clusters.

The germline V gene has CDR1 SGHVS and CDR2 FQNEAQ. The CDR3 length is 12 residues. V dropped 2 bases and J dropped 8 bases, with 9 bases sitting between them. The PCR employed 60 Vbeta primers together with 13 Jbeta primers. The repertoire was sequenced with immunoSEQ multiplex PCR; TCRdb's copy has only in-frame clones and lacks some. The sample contains 70,000 or so clones, approximately 68% of which appear only once. As regards this clone: Antigen: not known.

Sequencing was carried out using PBMCs. The receptor was derived from a woman aged 25 to 39 in good health and CMV-seronegative. This rearrangement joins TRBV7-8 to TRBJ1-1; possibly TRBD1 for D (5 bases). The CDR3 DNA follows: TGTGCCAGCAGCTTAAGCGGGACCGAAGCTTTCTTT. Its translation: CASSLSGTEAFF.